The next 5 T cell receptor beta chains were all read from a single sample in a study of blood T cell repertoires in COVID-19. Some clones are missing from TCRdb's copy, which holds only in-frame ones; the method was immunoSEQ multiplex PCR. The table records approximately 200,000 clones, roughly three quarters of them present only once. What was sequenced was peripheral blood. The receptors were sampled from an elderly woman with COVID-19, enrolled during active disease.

The CDR3 sequence: CASSLIGSSNEQFF. For the CDR3, the DNA is TGTGCCAGCAGCCTCATCGGGAGTAGTAATGAGCAGTTCTTC. The chain uses TRBV7-8 and TRBJ2-1; possible D gene TRBD2, 6 bases. Trimming removed 5 bases from V and 7 bases from J, with 15 bases in between. This CDR3 is built from 14 residues. The germline gives CDR1 SGHVS, CDR2 FQNEAQ.

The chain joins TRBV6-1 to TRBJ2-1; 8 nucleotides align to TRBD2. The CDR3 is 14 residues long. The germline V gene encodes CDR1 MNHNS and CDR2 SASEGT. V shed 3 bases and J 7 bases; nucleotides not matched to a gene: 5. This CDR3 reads CASSDGGAVNEQFF. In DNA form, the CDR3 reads TGTGCCAGCAGTGACGGGGGGGCCGTGAATGAGCAGTTCTTC.

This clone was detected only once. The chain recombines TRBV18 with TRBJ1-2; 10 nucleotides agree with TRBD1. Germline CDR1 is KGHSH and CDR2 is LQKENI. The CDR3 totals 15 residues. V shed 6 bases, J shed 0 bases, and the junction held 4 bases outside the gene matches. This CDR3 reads CASSRDRGTNYGYTF. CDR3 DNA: TGTGCCAGCTCCCGGGACAGGGGCACTAACTATGGCTACACCTTC.

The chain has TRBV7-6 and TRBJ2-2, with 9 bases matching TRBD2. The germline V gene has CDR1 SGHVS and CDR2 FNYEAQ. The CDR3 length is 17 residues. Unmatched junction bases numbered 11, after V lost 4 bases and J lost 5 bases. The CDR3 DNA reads TGTGCCAGCAGCTATCCTAGCGGGGCCGTATGGACCGGGGAGCTGTTTTTT. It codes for CASSYPSGAVWTGELFF.

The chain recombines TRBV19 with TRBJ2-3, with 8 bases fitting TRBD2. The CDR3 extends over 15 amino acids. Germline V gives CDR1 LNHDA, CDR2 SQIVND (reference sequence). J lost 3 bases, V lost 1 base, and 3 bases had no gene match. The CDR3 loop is CASSIGTSSTDTQYF. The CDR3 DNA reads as TGTGCCAGTAGTATAGGGACTAGCTCTACAGATACGCAGTATTTT.